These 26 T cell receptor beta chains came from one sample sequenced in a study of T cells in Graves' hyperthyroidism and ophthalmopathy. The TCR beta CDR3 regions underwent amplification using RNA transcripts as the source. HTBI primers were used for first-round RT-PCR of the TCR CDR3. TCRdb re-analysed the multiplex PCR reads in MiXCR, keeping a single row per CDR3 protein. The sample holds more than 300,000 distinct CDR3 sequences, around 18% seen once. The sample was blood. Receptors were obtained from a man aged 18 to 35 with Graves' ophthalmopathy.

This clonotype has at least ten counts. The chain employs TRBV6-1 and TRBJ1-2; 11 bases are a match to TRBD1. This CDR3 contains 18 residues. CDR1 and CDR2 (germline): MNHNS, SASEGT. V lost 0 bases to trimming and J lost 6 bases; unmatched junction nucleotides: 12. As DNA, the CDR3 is TGTGCCAGCAGTGAAGCGGCCCCCCCGGGACAGGGGGTTAATGGCTACACCTTC. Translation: CASSEAAPPGQGVNGYTF.

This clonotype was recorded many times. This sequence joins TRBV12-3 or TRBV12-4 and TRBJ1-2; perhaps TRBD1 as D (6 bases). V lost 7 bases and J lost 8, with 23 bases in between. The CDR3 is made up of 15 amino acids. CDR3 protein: CASTPAGARSGGYTF. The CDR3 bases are TGTGCCAGCACCCCCGCGGGGGCTAGGAGTGGGGGCTACACCTTC.

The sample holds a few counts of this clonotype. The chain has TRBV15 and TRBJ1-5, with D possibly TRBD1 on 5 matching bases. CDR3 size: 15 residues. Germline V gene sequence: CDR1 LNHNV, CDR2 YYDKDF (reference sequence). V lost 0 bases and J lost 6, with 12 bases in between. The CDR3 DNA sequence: TGTGCCACCAGCAGAGATTCAGGGACGGGTCAGCCCCAGCATTTT. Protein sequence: CATSRDSGTGQPQHF.

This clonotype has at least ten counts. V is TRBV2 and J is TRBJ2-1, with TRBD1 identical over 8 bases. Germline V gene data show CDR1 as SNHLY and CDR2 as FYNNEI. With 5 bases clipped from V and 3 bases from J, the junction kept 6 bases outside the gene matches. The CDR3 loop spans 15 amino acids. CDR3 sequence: CASSRTGWIYNEQFF. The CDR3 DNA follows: TGTGCCAGCAGTCGGACAGGGTGGATCTACAATGAGCAGTTCTTC.

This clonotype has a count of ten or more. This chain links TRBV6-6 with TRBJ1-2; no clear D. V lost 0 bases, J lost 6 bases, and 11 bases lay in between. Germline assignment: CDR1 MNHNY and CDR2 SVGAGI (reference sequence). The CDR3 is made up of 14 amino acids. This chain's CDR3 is CASSYSGGANGYTF. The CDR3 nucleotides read TGTGCCAGCAGTTACTCTGGCGGAGCCAATGGCTACACCTTC.

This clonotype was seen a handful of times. The CDR3 DNA is TGTGCCAGCAGCCAAGGACATTCGGGAGCCACCGGGGAGCTGTTTTTT. Amino acids: CASSQGHSGATGELFF. The chain is built from TRBV3-1 and TRBJ2-2; D is possibly TRBD2 (6 bases). V lost 1 base and J lost 4, with 13 bases in between. Germline values: CDR1 LGHDT, CDR2 YNNKEL (reference sequence). CDR3 length equals 16 residues.

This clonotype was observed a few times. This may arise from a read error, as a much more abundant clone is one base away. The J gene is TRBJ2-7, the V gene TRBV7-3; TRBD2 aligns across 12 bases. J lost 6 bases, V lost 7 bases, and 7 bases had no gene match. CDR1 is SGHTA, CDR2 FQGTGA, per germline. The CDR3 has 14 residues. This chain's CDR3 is CASNSTSGGPEQYF. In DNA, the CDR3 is TGTGCCAGCAACTCCACTAGCGGGGGGCCCGAGCAGTACTTC.

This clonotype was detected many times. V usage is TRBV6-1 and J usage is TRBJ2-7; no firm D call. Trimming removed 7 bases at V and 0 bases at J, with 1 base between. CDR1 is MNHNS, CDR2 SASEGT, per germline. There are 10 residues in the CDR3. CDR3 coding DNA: TGTGCCAGCACCTCCTACGAGCAGTACTTC. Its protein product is CASTSYEQYF.

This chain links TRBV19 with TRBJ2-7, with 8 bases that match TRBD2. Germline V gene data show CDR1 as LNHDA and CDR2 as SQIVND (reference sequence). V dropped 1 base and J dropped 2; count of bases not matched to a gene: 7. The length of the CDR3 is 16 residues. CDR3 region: CASSIGGSGTPYEQYF. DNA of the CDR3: TGTGCCAGTAGTATAGGCGGTAGCGGGACCCCCTACGAGCAGTACTTC.

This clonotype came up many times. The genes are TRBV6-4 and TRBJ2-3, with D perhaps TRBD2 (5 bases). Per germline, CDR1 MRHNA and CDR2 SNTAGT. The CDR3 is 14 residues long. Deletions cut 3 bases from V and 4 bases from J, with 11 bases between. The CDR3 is CASSEGGPSDTQYF. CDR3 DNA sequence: TGTGCCAGCAGTGAAGGAGGCCCTTCAGATACGCAGTATTTT.

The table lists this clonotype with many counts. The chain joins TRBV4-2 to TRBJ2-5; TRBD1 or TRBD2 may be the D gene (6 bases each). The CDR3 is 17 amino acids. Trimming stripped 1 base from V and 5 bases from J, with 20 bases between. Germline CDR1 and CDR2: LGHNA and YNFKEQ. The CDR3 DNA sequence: TGTGCCAGCAGCCAAGTAGGCCGGGGACAAGGGGGGGAGACCCAGTACTTC. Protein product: CASSQVGRGQGGETQYF.

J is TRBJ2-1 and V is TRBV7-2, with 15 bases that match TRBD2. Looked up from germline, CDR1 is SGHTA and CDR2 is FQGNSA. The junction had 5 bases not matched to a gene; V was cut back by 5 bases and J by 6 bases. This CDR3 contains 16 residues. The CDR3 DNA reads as TGTGCCAGCAGCAAAGGACTAGCGGGGGGGCCCAATGAGCAGTTCTTC. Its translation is CASSKGLAGGPNEQFF. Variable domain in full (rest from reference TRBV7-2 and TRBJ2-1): GAGVSQSPSNKVTEKGKDVELRCDPISGHTALYWYRQSLGQGLEFLIYFQGNSAPDKSGLPSDRFSAERTGGSVSTLTIQRTQQEDSAVYLCASSKGLAGGPNEQFFGPGTRLTVL.

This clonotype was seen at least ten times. CDR3 sequence (DNA): TGTGCCAGCAGCCCCCGGACAGTCCAAGAGACCCAGTACTTC. Amino acid sequence: CASSPRTVQETQYF. V gene TRBV11-2 combines with J gene TRBJ2-5; perhaps TRBD1 as D (6 bases). Germline assignment: CDR1 SGHAT and CDR2 FQNNGV. The V end was cut by 5 bases, the J end by 1 base, with 11 bases between. CDR3 length: 14 amino acids.

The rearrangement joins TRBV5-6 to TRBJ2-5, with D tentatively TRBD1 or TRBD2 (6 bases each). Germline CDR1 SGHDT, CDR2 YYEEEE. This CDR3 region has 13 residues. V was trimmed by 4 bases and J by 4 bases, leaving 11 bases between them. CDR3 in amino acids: CASSTGGPETQYF. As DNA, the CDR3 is TGTGCCAGCAGCACTGGGGGGCCAGAGACCCAGTACTTC.

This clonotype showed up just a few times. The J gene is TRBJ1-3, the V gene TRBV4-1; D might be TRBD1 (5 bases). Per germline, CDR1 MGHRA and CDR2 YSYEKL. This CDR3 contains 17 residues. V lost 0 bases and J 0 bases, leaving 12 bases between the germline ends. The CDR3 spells CASSQETGTLSGNTIYF. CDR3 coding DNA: TGCGCCAGCAGCCAAGAAACCGGGACTCTCTCTGGAAACACCATATATTTT.

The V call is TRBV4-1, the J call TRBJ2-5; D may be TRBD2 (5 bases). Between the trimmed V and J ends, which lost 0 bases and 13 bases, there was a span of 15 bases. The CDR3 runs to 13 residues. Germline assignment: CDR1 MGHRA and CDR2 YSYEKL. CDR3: CASSQDADWERYF. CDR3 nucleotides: TGCGCCAGCAGCCAAGACGCAGACTGGGAGAGGTACTTC.

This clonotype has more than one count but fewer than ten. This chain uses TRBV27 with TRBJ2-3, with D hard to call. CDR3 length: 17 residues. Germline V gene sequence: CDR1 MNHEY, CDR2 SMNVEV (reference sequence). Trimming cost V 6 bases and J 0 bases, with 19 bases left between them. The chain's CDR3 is CASSLLRQITSTDTQYF. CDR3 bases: TGTGCCAGCAGCCTTCTTAGACAAATCACTAGCACAGATACGCAGTATTTT.

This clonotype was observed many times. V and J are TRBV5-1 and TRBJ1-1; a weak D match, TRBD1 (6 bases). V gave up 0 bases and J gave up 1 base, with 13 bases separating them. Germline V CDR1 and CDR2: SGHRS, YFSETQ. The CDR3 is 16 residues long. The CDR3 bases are TGCGCCAGCAGCTTGGTATACGGGACACCGAACACTGAAGCTTTCTTT. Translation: CASSLVYGTPNTEAFF. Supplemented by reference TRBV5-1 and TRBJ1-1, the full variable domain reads KAGVTQTPRYLIKTRGQQVTLSCSPISGHRSVSWYQQTPGQGLQFLFEYFSETQRNKGNFPGRFSGRQFSNSRSEMNVSTLELGDSALYLCASSLVYGTPNTEAFFGQGTRLTVV.

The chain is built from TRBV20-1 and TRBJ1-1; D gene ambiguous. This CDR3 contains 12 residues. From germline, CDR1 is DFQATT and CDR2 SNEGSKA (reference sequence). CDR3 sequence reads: CNARRVNTEAFF. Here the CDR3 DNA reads TGCAATGCCAGACGAGTGAACACTGAAGCTTTCTTT.

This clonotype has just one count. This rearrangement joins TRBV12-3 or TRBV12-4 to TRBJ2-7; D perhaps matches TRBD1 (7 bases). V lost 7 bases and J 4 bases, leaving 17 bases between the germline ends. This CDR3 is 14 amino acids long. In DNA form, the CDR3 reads TGTGCCAGCACTCAATGGAGGGGGCCATACGAGCAGTACTTC. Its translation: CASTQWRGPYEQYF.

The CDR3 region is CASSFRQESGYTF. CDR3 DNA sequence: TGTGCCAGCAGTTTCCGGCAGGAGAGTGGCTACACCTTC. This chain connects TRBV12-3 or TRBV12-4 to TRBJ1-2, with D unresolved. This CDR3 is 13 amino acids long. V dropped 3 bases and J dropped 7 bases, with 12 bases sitting between them.

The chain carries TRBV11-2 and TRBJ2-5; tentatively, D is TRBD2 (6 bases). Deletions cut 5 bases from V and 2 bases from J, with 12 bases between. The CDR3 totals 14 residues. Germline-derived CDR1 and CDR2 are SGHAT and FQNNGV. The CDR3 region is CASSQLREQETQYF. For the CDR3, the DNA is TGTGCCAGCAGCCAACTTCGGGAGCAAGAGACCCAGTACTTC.

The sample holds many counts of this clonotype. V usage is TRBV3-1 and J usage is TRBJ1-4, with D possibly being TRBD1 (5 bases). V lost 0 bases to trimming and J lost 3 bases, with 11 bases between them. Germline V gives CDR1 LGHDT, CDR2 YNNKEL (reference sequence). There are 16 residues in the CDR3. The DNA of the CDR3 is TGTGCCAGCAGCCAAGATGTGGGGCTCTCTAATGAAAAACTGTTTTTT. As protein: CASSQDVGLSNEKLFF.

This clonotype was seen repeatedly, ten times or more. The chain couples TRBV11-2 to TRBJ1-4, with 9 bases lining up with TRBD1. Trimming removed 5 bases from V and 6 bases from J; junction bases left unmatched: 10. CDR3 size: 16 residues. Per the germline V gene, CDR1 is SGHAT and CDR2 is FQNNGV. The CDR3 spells CASSPRTGARDEKLFF. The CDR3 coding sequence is TGTGCCAGCAGCCCCAGGACAGGGGCTCGAGATGAAAAACTGTTTTTT. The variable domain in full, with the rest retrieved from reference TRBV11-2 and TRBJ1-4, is EAGVAQSPRYKIIEKRQSVAFWCNPISGHATLYWYQQILGQGPKLLIQFQNNGVVDDSQLPKDRFSAERLKGVDSTLKIQPAKLEDSAVYLCASSPRTGARDEKLFFGSGTQLSVL.

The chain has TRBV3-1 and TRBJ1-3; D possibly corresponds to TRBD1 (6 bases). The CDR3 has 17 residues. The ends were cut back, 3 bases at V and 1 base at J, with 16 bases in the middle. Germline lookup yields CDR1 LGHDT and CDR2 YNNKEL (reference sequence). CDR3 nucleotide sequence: TGTGCCAGCAGCCAGGAACAGGGTGTATGGTCTGGAAACACCATATATTTT. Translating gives CASSQEQGVWSGNTIYF.

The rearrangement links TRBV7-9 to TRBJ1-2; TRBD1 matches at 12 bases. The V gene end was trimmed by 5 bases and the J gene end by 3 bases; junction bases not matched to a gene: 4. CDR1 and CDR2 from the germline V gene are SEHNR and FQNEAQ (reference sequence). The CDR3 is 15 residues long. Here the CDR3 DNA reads TGTGCCAGCAGCGGGACAGGGGGCTTACACTATGGCTACACCTTC. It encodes CASSGTGGLHYGYTF.